This T cell receptor beta chain was retrieved from a study of T cell changes during pregnancy in multiple sclerosis. V gave up 2 bases and J gave up 4 bases; unmatched junction bases: 2. Germline V gene lookup returns CDR1 SEHNR and CDR2 FQNEAQ (reference sequence). This CDR3 region has 14 residues. Clones were sequenced by immunoSEQ multiplex PCR, and TCRdb holds only the in-frame ones, with some missing. The data contain 30,000 to 35,000 clones, less than 95% of them singletons. The gene calls are TRBV7-9 and TRBJ2-5, with TRBD2 matching 9 bases. The origin of this receptor is a female donor with multiple sclerosis, enrolled in a pregnancy study. The sample consisted of CD8+ T cells from peripheral blood mononuclear cells, taken before pregnancy. The CDR3 sequence: CASSLMTSGETQYF. The CDR3 DNA sequence: TGTGCCAGCAGCTTAATGACTAGCGGAGAGACCCAGTACTTC.